This TCR beta chain is drawn from a study of a mutant IDH1 vaccine in newly diagnosed glioma. Study as a whole: Standard pretreatment was either radiotherapy, temozolomide, or, for most, radiochemotherapy with temozolomide.

Per germline, CDR1 LGHNA and CDR2 YSLEER. The V end lost 0 bases, the J end lost 1 base, and 10 bases lay between the germline ends. The CDR3 consists of 17 residues. Sequencing was performed with immunoSEQ multiplex PCR; in TCRdb, only in-frame clones are kept and a portion is missing. The sample gives under 90,000 clones, around 74% of which show up once; 7.5% to 9% is in the top ten. Regarding time point: baseline, week 1 (first vaccination visit). Documented treatment: pre-vaccination baseline after standard-of-care therapy. The starting material was PBMCs, obtained from a glioma patient treated with radiotherapy, temozolomide or both. The origin of this receptor is a man aged 50-60 years with glioma. The J gene is TRBJ2-6, the V gene TRBV4-3; D not certain. Written as DNA, the CDR3 is TGCGCCAGCAGCCAAGATTTTCGAGGTTCTGGGGCCAACGTCCTGACTTTC. This codes for CASSQDFRGSGANVLTF.